The source of this TCR beta chain is a study of blood T cell repertoires in COVID-19. The CDR3 is made up of 16 amino acids. Germline values: CDR1 SGHKS, CDR2 YYEKEE (reference sequence). V was cut by 0 bases and J by 0 bases, with 10 bases left in between. In the authors' workflow: Amplifying reference gene primers gave estimates of nucleated cell counts. Produced via immunoSEQ multiplex PCR; TCRdb's table is partial and in-frame only. V and J calls plus clone size are reproduced from that table; the DNA served to infer D and trimming. Found here are more than 85,000 clones, roughly 83% of them singletons; the top ten hold roughly 18%. This clone was counted between two and nine times.

The V gene is TRBV5-5, the J gene TRBJ1-3; D uncertain. The sequenced sample was peripheral blood. The receptor comes from a woman aged 60-75 years with acute or convalescent COVID-19. The CDR3 reads CASSLVEVGSGNTIYF. The CDR3 DNA follows: TGTGCCAGCAGCTTGGTTGAGGTTGGCTCTGGAAACACCATATATTTT.